The 8 T cell receptor beta chains in this list originate from one sample, sequenced in a study of cytomegalovirus exposure and HLA in healthy donors. PCR employed 60 Vbeta and 13 Jbeta primers. Only in-frame clones appear in the TCRdb table, and some are missing; sequencing was by immunoSEQ multiplex PCR. This table holds approximately 120,000 clones, roughly 79% found once. Sample: PBMCs. The receptor set was obtained from a woman aged 45-60 years in good health and CMV-seropositive.

This chain connects TRBV7-2 to TRBJ2-1, with a possible D match to TRBD1 (6 bases). This CDR3 has 15 residues. Germline CDR1 is SGHTA and CDR2 is FQGNSA. Trimming stripped 4 bases from V and 3 bases from J, with 13 bases between. CDR3 in DNA: TGTGCCAGCAGCTCAAGGGACAAGAACTACAATGAGCAGTTCTTC. This gives the protein CASSSRDKNYNEQFF.

A note on this clone: The germline gene is not matched at one end of the junction; a read error may be the cause. The CDR3, as DNA: TGTGCCAGCTCACCGACAGGGTTTTCCAAAAACAGTCAGTACTTC. Translation gives CASSPTGFSKNSQYF. The chain uses TRBV18 and TRBJ2-4; TRBD1 agrees at 7 bases. Germline V gene sequence: CDR1 KGHSH, CDR2 LQKENI. This CDR3 has 15 amino acids. Full variable domain (outside the CDR3, taken from reference TRBV18 and TRBJ2-4): NAGVMQNPRHLVRRRGQEARLRCSPMKGHSHVYWYRQLPEEGLKFMVYLQKENIIDESGMPKERFSAEFPKEGPSILRIQQVVRGDSAAYFCASSPTGFSKNSQYFGAGTRLSVL.

This clone was observed a handful of times. The chain has TRBV21-1 and TRBJ1-1; the D call of TRBD1 is as the table states it, not checked on the DNA. TRBV21-1 is a pseudogene segment. The CDR3 runs to 13 residues. Here the CDR3 reads CASNGDRAHEAFF. The CDR3 nucleotides are TGTGCCAGCAATGGGGACAGGGCCCACGAAGCTTTCTTT.

The chain employs TRBV11-2 and TRBJ1-3; D is perhaps TRBD1 (5 bases). Germline CDR1 and CDR2: SGHAT and FQNNGV. CDR3 length: 16 amino acids. Trimming took off 1 base at V and 7 bases at J, with 17 bases between the two ends. This CDR3 reads CASSLVQGPPRNTIYF. CDR3 nucleotides: TGTGCCAGCAGCTTAGTGCAGGGTCCCCCGCGGAACACCATATATTTT. Supplemented by reference TRBV11-2 and TRBJ1-3, the full variable domain reads EAGVAQSPRYKIIEKRQSVAFWCNPISGHATLYWYQQILGQGPKLLIQFQNNGVVDDSQLPKDRFSAERLKGVDSTLKIQPAKLEDSAVYLCASSLVQGPPRNTIYFGEGSWLTVV.

V usage is TRBV13 and J usage is TRBJ1-1, with TRBD1 matching over 8 bases. V dropped 5 bases and J dropped 4; count of bases not matched to a gene: 6. Germline CDR1 reads PRHDT; CDR2 reads FYEKMQ (reference sequence). The CDR3 is 14 residues long. The CDR3 loop is CASSPWTGSTEAFF. The CDR3 nucleotides read TGTGCCAGCAGCCCCTGGACAGGGAGCACTGAAGCTTTCTTT.

This rearrangement joins TRBV7-9 to TRBJ1-6, with D perhaps matching TRBD1 (6 bases). This CDR3 is built from 17 residues. V shed 3 bases and J shed 6 bases, with 18 bases lying between them. The V gene's germline CDR1 is SEHNR and CDR2 FQNEAQ (reference sequence). The CDR3 DNA reads TGTGCCAGCAGCTTTCCTAGAGGGGACAATCCTAATTCACCCCTCCACTTT. This translates into CASSFPRGDNPNSPLHF. Drawing the rest from reference TRBV7-9 and TRBJ1-6, the complete variable domain is DTGVSQNPRHKITKRGQNVTFRCDPISEHNRLYWYRQTLGQGPEFLTYFQNEAQLEKSRLLSDRFSAERPKGSFSTLEIQRTEQGDSAMYLCASSFPRGDNPNSPLHFGNGTRLTVT.

This chain links TRBV10-1 with TRBJ1-4, with D possibly matching TRBD1 (5 bases). The CDR3 is 13 residues long. Germline-derived CDR1 and CDR2 are WNHNN and SYGVQD (reference sequence). V was pared by 6 bases and J by 7 bases, with 12 bases between. The DNA of the CDR3 is TGCGCCAGCAGGGACACTACCTTTGAAAAACTGTTTTTT. The encoded protein is CASRDTTFEKLFF.

V usage is TRBV29-1 and J usage is TRBJ2-5; 11 bases line up with TRBD2. Germline lookup yields CDR1 SQVTM and CDR2 ANQGSEA. There are 13 residues in the CDR3. V lost 6 bases and J lost 5; bases outside the gene matches: 5. The CDR3: CSVVRLAGETQYF. As DNA, the CDR3 is TGCAGCGTCGTTAGACTAGCGGGGGAGACCCAGTACTTC.